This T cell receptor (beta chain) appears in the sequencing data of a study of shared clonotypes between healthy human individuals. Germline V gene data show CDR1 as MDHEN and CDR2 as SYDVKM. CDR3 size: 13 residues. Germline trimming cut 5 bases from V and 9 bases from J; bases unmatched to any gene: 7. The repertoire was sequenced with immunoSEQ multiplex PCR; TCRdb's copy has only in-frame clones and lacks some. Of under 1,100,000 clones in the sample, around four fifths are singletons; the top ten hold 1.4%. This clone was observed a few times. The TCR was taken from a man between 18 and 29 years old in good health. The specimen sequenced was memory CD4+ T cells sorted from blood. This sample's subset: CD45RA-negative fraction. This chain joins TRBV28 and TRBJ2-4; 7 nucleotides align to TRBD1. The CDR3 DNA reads TGTGCCAGCAGTGGGGGACAGTTAATCATTCAGTACTTC. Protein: CASSGGQLIIQYF. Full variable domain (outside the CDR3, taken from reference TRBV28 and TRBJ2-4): DVKVTQSSRYLVKRTGEKVFLECVQDMDHENMFWYRQDPGLGLRLIYFSYDVKMKEKGDIPEGYSVSREKKERFSLILESASTNQTSMYLCASSGGQLIIQYFGAGTRLSVL.